A selection of T cell receptor beta chains follows, all from one sample in a study of CD8 T cells in ankylosing spondylitis. Each CDR3 protein is one row after TCRdb ran MiXCR on the 5' RACE reads. Of roughly 440,000 distinct CDR3 sequences listed, approximately 17% were seen once; the top ten hold approximately 1%. The sample taken for sequencing was blood, either unsorted or a sorted T cell fraction (not recorded which). These receptors were obtained from a male donor with ankylosing spondylitis. Each CDR3 is given with its conserved first and last residue. Part of the rows lack a size; the others show once, few, many or a class for expanded clones.

>TRBJ1-1|few|TRBV6-5
CASSWTGGAAFF
>TRBJ2-2|few|TRBV20-1
CSASRLGTDGELFF
>TRBJ1-5|few|TRBV5-6
CASSLGDSLYQPQHF
>TRBJ1-2|NA|TRBV11-2
CASSRSPYGYTF
>TRBJ1-6|few|TRBV2
CASTRSYNSPLHF
>TRBJ2-5|NA|TRBV7-6
CASNHGGLAGGSETQYF
>TRBJ1-1|NA|TRBV29-1
CSVLPGTTEAFF
>TRBJ1-1|few|TRBV28
CASSLSRVGNAEAFF
>TRBJ2-1|many|TRBV4-3
CASSQDPTSGASFSYNEQFF
>TRBJ2-5|few|TRBV7-9
CASSLGSSQETQYF
>TRBJ2-7|few|TRBV15
CATSRDLVNYEQYF
>TRBJ2-2|NA|TRBV3-1
CASSQGPDGGELFF
>TRBJ1-6|NA|TRBV28
CASRGQFRNSPLHF
>TRBJ2-3|once|TRBV24-1
CATSDRTSGRTDTQYF
>TRBJ2-7|many|TRBV29-1
CSVAGTGGFEQYF
>TRBJ2-5|NA|TRBV7-9
CASRPGAKETQYF
>TRBJ2-3|many|TRBV9
CASSVAGQGTDTQYF
>TRBJ1-3|NA|TRBV3-1
CASSQGNSGNTIYF
>TRBJ2-1|NA|TRBV28
CASSSWGLAGSNEQFF
>TRBJ2-7|few|TRBV10-3
CAARRDTGTYEQYF
>TRBJ2-5|NA|TRBV12-3/TRBV12-4
CASSKGPSRGETQYF
>TRBJ2-5|NA|TRBV29-1
CSVDGHPLKETQYF
>TRBJ2-7|NA|TRBV28
CASLAGGKGNEQYF
>TRBJ2-7|few|TRBV20-1
CSASGTRSFEQYF
>TRBJ1-5|NA|TRBV19
CASILTGSNQPQHF
>TRBJ2-7|NA|TRBV20-1
CSASTGGEMGQYF
>TRBJ2-7|few|TRBV14
CASSYAGQIYEQYF